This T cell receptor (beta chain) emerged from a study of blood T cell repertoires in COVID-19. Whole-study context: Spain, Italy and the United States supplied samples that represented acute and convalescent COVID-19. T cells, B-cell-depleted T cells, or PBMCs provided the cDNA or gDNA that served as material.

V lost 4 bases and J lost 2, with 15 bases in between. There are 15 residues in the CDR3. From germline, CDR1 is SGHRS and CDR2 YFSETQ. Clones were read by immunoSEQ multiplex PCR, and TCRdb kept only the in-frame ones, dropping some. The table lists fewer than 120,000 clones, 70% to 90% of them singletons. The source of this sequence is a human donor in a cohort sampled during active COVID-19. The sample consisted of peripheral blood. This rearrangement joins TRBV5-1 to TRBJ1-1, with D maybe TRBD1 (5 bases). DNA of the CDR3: TGCGCCAGCAGCGCCGGACCCGGGACTAACACTGAAGCTTTCTTT. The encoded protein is CASSAGPGTNTEAFF.